This is a list of T cell receptor beta chains from one sample in a study of blood T cell repertoires in COVID-19. Sequencing used immunoSEQ multiplex PCR; TCRdb keeps in-frame clones, though not all of them. The sample contains around 170,000 clones, 81% of which appear only once. The sequenced sample consisted of peripheral blood. The receptors were gathered from a woman of 80 years or more with COVID-19, enrolled during active disease. The CDR3 runs from the conserved cysteine through the conserved F or W. D genes are given only for firm matches. Rows give clone size only sometimes, using once, few, many, or a class for an expanded clone.

abundance	v_gene	j_gene	d_gene	CDR3aa	CDR3nt
-	TRBV5-1	TRBJ2-3	-	CASSPLELQGTDTQYF	TGCGCCAGCAGCCCATTAGAACTCCAGGGCACAGATACGCAGTATTTT
few	TRBV11-2	TRBJ2-5	TRBD2	CASSKGLAETQYF	TGTGCCAGCAGCAAGGGACTAGCGGAGACCCAGTACTTC
-	TRBV20-1	TRBJ2-1	-	CSASPTRSPSSYNEQFF	TGCAGTGCTAGTCCTACTCGGTCGCCTAGCTCCTACAATGAGCAGTTCTTC
-	TRBV29-1	TRBJ2-2	-	CSVEGRLNTGELFF	TGCAGCGTCGAGGGCCGATTGAACACCGGGGAGCTGTTTTTT
-	TRBV9	TRBJ2-1	TRBD2	CASSVSGSGEQFF	TGTGCCAGCAGCGTTAGCGGGAGTGGTGAGCAGTTCTTC
few	TRBV7-9	TRBJ2-3	-	CASSRGVSTDTQYF	TGTGCCAGCAGCAGGGGCGTTAGCACAGATACGCAGTATTTT
-	TRBV5-6	TRBJ1-2	-	CASSLRGGGYTF	TGTGCCAGCAGCTTGAGAGGGGGTGGCTACACCTTC
-	TRBV5-1	TRBJ2-3	-	CASSFEYRTDTQYF	TGCGCCAGCAGCTTCGAGTACCGCACAGATACGCAGTATTTT
few	TRBV13	TRBJ2-3	TRBD2	CASSRRLRTSGGRDTQYF	TGTGCCAGCAGCCGAAGACTTAGGACTAGCGGGGGGAGGGATACGCAGTATTTT
-	TRBV4-1	TRBJ1-1	-	CASSRAPNMNTEAFF	TGCGCCAGCAGCCGGGCCCCCAACATGAACACTGAAGCTTTCTTT
-	TRBV28	TRBJ2-3	TRBD2	CASSPTSGRPRYTDTQYF	TGTGCCAGCAGTCCAACTAGCGGGAGGCCCCGTTACACAGATACGCAGTATTTT
-	TRBV11-2	TRBJ2-5	-	CASSLRGQETQYF	TGTGCCAGCAGCTTACGGGGCCAAGAGACCCAGTACTTC
-	TRBV11-2	TRBJ2-3	-	CASSLVFLTDTQYF	TGTGCCAGCAGCTTAGTCTTCCTCACAGATACGCAGTATTTT
-	TRBV19	TRBJ2-5	TRBD2	CASSSGGAGETQYF	TGTGCCAGTAGTAGCGGGGGGGCCGGGGAGACCCAGTACTTC
-	TRBV19	TRBJ2-7	TRBD1	CASSGTVYPSYEQYF	TGTGCCAGTAGCGGGACAGTGTACCCTTCCTACGAGCAGTACTTC
-	TRBV9	TRBJ2-2	TRBD2	CASSLGLAGYTGELFF	TGTGCCAGCAGCCTAGGACTAGCGGGATACACCGGGGAGCTGTTTTTT
-	TRBV2	TRBJ2-5	TRBD1	CASRGTGGSETQYF	TGTGCCAGCAGGGGAACAGGGGGCAGTGAGACCCAGTACTTC
-	TRBV5-1	TRBJ1-2	-	CASSLGDNYGYTF	TGCGCCAGCAGCTTGGGAGATAACTATGGCTACACCTTC
-	TRBV7-2	TRBJ2-3	TRBD2	CASSIRTSGGADTQYF	TGTGCCAGCAGCATAAGGACTAGCGGGGGGGCAGATACGCAGTATTTT
once	TRBV4-1	TRBJ1-5	-	CASSRGGGGQPQHF	TGCGCCAGCAGCCGCGGAGGGGGGGGTCAGCCCCAGCATTTT
few	TRBV5-6	TRBJ2-1	-	CASSSGHGNEQFF	TGTGCCAGCAGCTCGGGACACGGCAATGAGCAGTTCTTC
few	TRBV5-1	TRBJ1-6	TRBD1	CASTQGASDSPLHF	TGCGCCAGTACTCAGGGGGCGAGTGACTCACCCCTCCACTTT
-	TRBV5-4	TRBJ1-1	-	CASSPNPPEWETEAFF	TGTGCCAGCAGCCCTAACCCCCCTGAGTGGGAGACTGAAGCTTTCTTT
-	TRBV5-1	TRBJ2-1	-	CASSSQQGLVEQFF	TGCGCCAGCTCCTCCCAACAGGGTCTAGTTGAGCAGTTCTTC
-	TRBV4-3	TRBJ1-4	-	CASSQGDTQRLPNEKLFF	TGCGCCAGCAGCCAAGGGGACACCCAGAGGCTACCTAATGAAAAACTGTTTTTT
few	TRBV7-2	TRBJ2-3	-	CASSFEITDTQYF	TGTGCCAGCAGCTTTGAGATCACAGATACGCAGTATTTT
-	TRBV5-8	TRBJ2-3	-	CASRDEHRVITSTDTQYF	TGTGCCAGCAGGGACGAGCACAGGGTAATTACTAGCACAGATACGCAGTATTTT
-	TRBV3-1/TRBV3-2	TRBJ1-2	TRBD1	CASSQSERGRGYGYTF	TGTGCCAGCAGCCAATCGGAGAGGGGGCGAGGCTATGGCTACACCTTC
once	TRBV6-5	TRBJ2-1	TRBD2	CASSSPGLAEFF	TGTGCCAGCAGTTCGCCGGGACTAGCGGAGTTCTTC
-	TRBV7-3	TRBJ1-1	-	CASSLEMNTEAFF	TGTGCCAGCAGCTTAGAGATGAACACTGAAGCTTTCTTT
few	TRBV10-3	TRBJ1-1	-	CAISELPRGAFF	TGTGCCATCAGTGAGCTCCCGCGGGGAGCTTTCTTT
-	TRBV29-1	TRBJ2-2	-	CSARRGAGTGELFF	TGCAGCGCCCGTCGGGGGGCCGGAACCGGGGAGCTGTTTTTT
once	TRBV4-3	TRBJ2-4	TRBD2	CASSPRVAGNKNIQYF	TGCGCCAGCAGCCCCAGAGTAGCGGGGAACAAAAACATTCAGTACTTC
-	TRBV11-3	TRBJ1-2	-	CASSERVVDGYTF	TGTGCCAGCAGCGAGAGGGTCGTAGACGGCTACACCTTC
-	TRBV29-1	TRBJ1-1	TRBD1	CSGQRAGGSTEAFF	TGCAGCGGACAGCGGGCAGGGGGATCCACTGAAGCTTTCTTT
few	TRBV14	TRBJ2-1	TRBD2	CASSQASSGYNEQFF	TGTGCCAGCAGCCAAGCTTCTAGCGGCTACAATGAGCAGTTCTTC
-	TRBV7-8	TRBJ2-7	-	CASSLLYEQYF	TGTGCCAGCAGCTTACTTTACGAGCAGTACTTC
-	TRBV7-6	TRBJ2-5	-	CASSLAGETQYF	TGTGCCAGCAGTCTAGCTGGGGAGACCCAGTACTTC
-	TRBV7-9	TRBJ2-3	-	CASSRGSTDTQYF	TGTGCCAGCTCCAGGGGCAGCACAGATACGCAGTATTTT
-	TRBV28	TRBJ1-2	-	CASSSPGTPYNYGYTF	TGTGCCAGCAGTTCTCCCGGGACACCCTACAACTATGGCTACACCTTC
-	TRBV24-1	TRBJ2-7	TRBD1	CATSDPSGTGGVQYF	TGTGCCACCAGTGATCCATCCGGGACAGGGGGCGTGCAGTACTTC
-	TRBV19	TRBJ1-6	-	CASSISSATFRSYNSPLHF	TGTGCCAGTAGTATTTCGTCTGCGACTTTCCGATCCTATAATTCACCCCTCCACTTT
-	TRBV19	TRBJ2-1	-	CASSFSGTTEQFF	TGTGCCAGTAGTTTCTCCGGGACAACTGAGCAGTTCTTC
-	TRBV12-3/TRBV12-4	TRBJ1-6	-	CASRRGSNSPLHF	TGTGCCAGCAGGAGGGGGTCCAATTCACCCCTCCACTTT